This paragraph reports one T cell receptor (beta chain). Its antigen is currently unknown. In the ViraFEST assay, antigen-specific CD4+ clonotypes were identified by expansion after peptide-pool stimulation. The culture ran for around nine days before CD4+ T cells were isolated. Confirmation by PCR established that the person had SARS-CoV-2 infection between March and December 2020. This record belongs to a study of vaccination effects on CD4 cells after COVID-19. The repertoire was sequenced with immunoSEQ multiplex PCR; TCRdb's copy has only in-frame clones and lacks some. Seen here are roughly 27,000 clones, roughly 77% observed once, and the top ten hold 15% to 20%. V was pared by 8 bases and J by 2 bases, with 13 bases between. There are 14 residues in the CDR3. Germline CDR1 and CDR2: SNHLY and FYNNEI.

The source is a human donor who had a prior SARS-CoV-2 infection. The source was CD4+ T cells from PBMCs cultured with HCoV-NL63 spike peptides, collected before COVID-19 vaccination. The V and J genes are TRBV2 and TRBJ1-5; tentative D call: TRBD1 (5 bases). CDR3 DNA sequence: TGTGCCAGCGGGGGGAGGGAGCGCAATCAGCCCCAGCATTTT. It yields the protein CASGGRERNQPQHF.